Reported below is one T cell receptor (beta chain). The sample comes from a study of control samples from healthy donors and cancer patients. Some clones are missing from TCRdb's copy, which holds only in-frame ones; the method was immunoSEQ multiplex PCR. This sample has around 170,000 clones, with about 90% found just once. This CDR3 spans 16 amino acids. Trimming removed 3 bases at V and 0 bases at J, with 15 bases between. Germline V CDR1 and CDR2: SGHRS, YFSETQ. V is TRBV5-1 and J is TRBJ1-1; D unclear. This sequence was found in a woman aged 25-40 years in good health. The specimen was blood. The CDR3 bases are TGCGCCAGCAGCTCCGGAGCCCAGAGCTTGAACACTGAAGCTTTCTTT. It codes for CASSSGAQSLNTEAFF.